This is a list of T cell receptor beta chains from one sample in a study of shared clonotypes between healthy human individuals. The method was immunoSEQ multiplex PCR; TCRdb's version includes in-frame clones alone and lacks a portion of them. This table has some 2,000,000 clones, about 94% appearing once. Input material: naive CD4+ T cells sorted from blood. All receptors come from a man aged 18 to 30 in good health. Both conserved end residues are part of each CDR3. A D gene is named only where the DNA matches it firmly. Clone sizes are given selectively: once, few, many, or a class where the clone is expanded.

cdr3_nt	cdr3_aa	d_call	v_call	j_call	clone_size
TGCGCCAGCAGGGACAGGGGGTGGGATGAAAAACTGTTTTTT	CASRDRGWDEKLFF	TRBD1	TRBV10-2	TRBJ1-4	-
TGTGCCAGCAGCTACAGCAGTATACAGGAGACCCAGTACTTC	CASSYSSIQETQYF	-	TRBV2	TRBJ2-5	-
TGCGCCAGCACCCAGGGTGGAGCGGTCACTGAAGCTTTCTTT	CASTQGGAVTEAFF	-	TRBV5-1	TRBJ1-1	-
TGTGCCAGCAGGGAACCGGGACAGGGCCCAGAGACCCAGTACTTC	CASREPGQGPETQYF	TRBD1	TRBV28	TRBJ2-5	once
TGTGCCAGCACCTCCTGGACTGAAGCTTTCTTT	CASTSWTEAFF	-	TRBV6-5	TRBJ1-1	-
TGTGCCAGCAGCTGGGGACAGGGATACTACGAGCAGTACTTC	CASSWGQGYYEQYF	TRBD1	TRBV5-6	TRBJ2-7	-
TGTGCCAGCAGGCATGGGACAGTGGGTGAAGCTTTCTTT	CASRHGTVGEAFF	TRBD1	TRBV28	TRBJ1-1	-
TGTGCCAGCAGTTCCGTGACTCTCCCCTACGAGCAGTACTTC	CASSSVTLPYEQYF	-	TRBV2	TRBJ2-7	-
TGTGCCAGCAGATTCACCTCGGAGGGGGCAGGGCGGGCTGAAGCTTTCTTT	CASRFTSEGAGRAEAFF	TRBD1	TRBV27	TRBJ1-1	-
TGTGCCATCACGACAAATGGGGAGGCAGCGTCCTACAATGAGCAGTTCTTC	CAITTNGEAASYNEQFF	-	TRBV10-3	TRBJ2-1	-
TGTGCCAGCAGCTTCCGGGACATCATTTCAGATACGCAGTATTTT	CASSFRDIISDTQYF	-	TRBV5-6	TRBJ2-3	-
TGCAGCGTATTCGGAGAGGAGACCCAGTACTTC	CSVFGEETQYF	-	TRBV29-1	TRBJ2-5	-
TGTGCCAGCAGCTTGGCGGGGTCCGGGGCAAACATTCAGTACTTC	CASSLAGSGANIQYF	-	TRBV5-6	TRBJ2-4	-
TGTGCCAGTTCCCAGACTAGCGGGAGTACAGATACGCAGTATTTT	CASSQTSGSTDTQYF	TRBD2	TRBV19	TRBJ2-3	once
TGTGCCAGCAGTCGACAGTACACAGATACGCAGTATTTT	CASSRQYTDTQYF	-	TRBV27	TRBJ2-3	-
TGCGCCAGCAGCCCGCGACTAGCGGGAGCATTCGAGCAGTACTTC	CASSPRLAGAFEQYF	TRBD2	TRBV4-1	TRBJ2-7	-
TGTGCCAGCAGTATACTCTCCGCTGAAGCTTTCTTT	CASSILSAEAFF	-	TRBV2	TRBJ1-1	-
TGTGCCAGCAGCTTAGTCGACAGGGGTGGGAACGAGCAGTACTTC	CASSLVDRGGNEQYF	TRBD1	TRBV11-2	TRBJ2-7	-
TGCGCCAGCAGCGCAACTAGCGGGAGCCAAGATACGCAGTATTTT	CASSATSGSQDTQYF	TRBD2	TRBV5-1	TRBJ2-3	-
TGTGCCACGTCACCAGCGGGAACCTACAATGAGCAGTTCTTC	CATSPAGTYNEQFF	TRBD2	TRBV27	TRBJ2-1	-
TGTGCCAGCAGCCCCACTAGCGGGAGGCCCTACGAGCAGTACTTC	CASSPTSGRPYEQYF	TRBD2	TRBV5-6	TRBJ2-7	-
TGTGCCAGTAGGCAAGACAGCTACCGCACAGATACGCAGTATTTT	CASRQDSYRTDTQYF	-	TRBV19	TRBJ2-3	-
TGTGCCAAACGCCCCAGGGGTCCCTCTGGAAACACCATATATTTT	CAKRPRGPSGNTIYF	-	TRBV30	TRBJ1-3	-
TGTGCCAGCAGCCCCGGTTACAATGAGCAGTTCTTC	CASSPGYNEQFF	-	TRBV11-2	TRBJ2-1	-
TGTGCCAGCAGCACGGACAGGGGTAATTCACCCCTCCACTTT	CASSTDRGNSPLHF	TRBD1	TRBV5-6	TRBJ1-6	-
TGTGCCAGCAGTTCCGGACTAGCGGATTCCTACGAGCAGTACTTC	CASSSGLADSYEQYF	TRBD2	TRBV6-5	TRBJ2-7	-
TGTGCCAGCGGAGATGGGGGGAGTCCCTACGAGCAGTACTTC	CASGDGGSPYEQYF	-	TRBV5-4	TRBJ2-7	-
TGCGCCAGCAGTGGGACTAGCGGGCTAACCTACGAGCAGTACTTC	CASSGTSGLTYEQYF	TRBD2	TRBV10-2	TRBJ2-7	-
TGCGCCAGCAGCCAAAGGGCAGATACGCAGTATTTT	CASSQRADTQYF	-	TRBV4-1	TRBJ2-3	-
TGCGCCAGCAGCGGTATGAACACTGAAGCTTTCTTT	CASSGMNTEAFF	-	TRBV5-1	TRBJ1-1	-
TGTGCCAGCAGTGAAAGGGGGCTTAGCAATCAGCCCCAGCATTTT	CASSERGLSNQPQHF	TRBD1	TRBV2	TRBJ1-5	-
TGTGCCAGCAGTTACGGGACAGGGGGCCCCTACGAGCAGTACTTC	CASSYGTGGPYEQYF	TRBD1	TRBV6-5	TRBJ2-7	-
TGTGCCAGCAGCCCCGGACAGCCCTACGAGCAGTACTTC	CASSPGQPYEQYF	-	TRBV7-9	TRBJ2-7	-
TGCGCCAGCAGCTGGGACAGGCCGAACACCGGGGAGCTGTTTTTT	CASSWDRPNTGELFF	TRBD1	TRBV5-1	TRBJ2-2	-
TGTGCCAGCACCCAAGACAGTGCCAATTCACCCCTCCACTTT	CASTQDSANSPLHF	-	TRBV6-5	TRBJ1-6	-
TGTGCCATCAGTGACGCGGGGAATTCACCCCTCCACTTT	CAISDAGNSPLHF	-	TRBV10-3	TRBJ1-6	-
TGTGCCAGCAGCCAAGACAGGGGAGGCGAGCAGTACTTC	CASSQDRGGEQYF	-	TRBV14	TRBJ2-7	-
TGTGCCAGCAGTCGGACAGGGGCCGGGGAGCTGTTTTTT	CASSRTGAGELFF	TRBD1	TRBV2	TRBJ2-2	-
TGTGCCAGCAGCCAAGAGGCGACTAGCGAGAGGGATACGCAGTATTTT	CASSQEATSERDTQYF	TRBD2	TRBV4-2	TRBJ2-3	-
TGTGCCTGGAGTAAAGACAGGGGGTACAATCAGCCCCAGCATTTT	CAWSKDRGYNQPQHF	TRBD1	TRBV30	TRBJ1-5	-
TGTGCCAGCAGTTACTCAGGGCTTAACACCGGGGAGCTGTTTTTT	CASSYSGLNTGELFF	-	TRBV6-6	TRBJ2-2	-
TGTGCCAGCAGCCACGTCGACAGGGGTCACCCCCAGCATTTT	CASSHVDRGHPQHF	TRBD1	TRBV14	TRBJ1-5	few
TGCGCCAGCAGCCAGACTAGCGGGGGGGCTTACGAGCAGTACTTC	CASSQTSGGAYEQYF	TRBD2	TRBV5-1	TRBJ2-7	-
TGCGCCAGCAGCTTGAACAGGGACACTGAAGCTTTCTTT	CASSLNRDTEAFF	-	TRBV5-1	TRBJ1-1	-
TGTGCCAGCAGTGATCGACAGGGTTACAATGAGCAGTTCTTC	CASSDRQGYNEQFF	TRBD1	TRBV6-1	TRBJ2-1	once
TGTGCCAGCTCACGGGAAGGGGCCGGGAGTCAGCCCCAGCATTTT	CASSREGAGSQPQHF	-	TRBV18	TRBJ1-5	-
TGTGCCAGCAAAGGACTAGCGGGGGGGCCTGGCACAGATACGCAGTATTTT	CASKGLAGGPGTDTQYF	TRBD2	TRBV2	TRBJ2-3	-
TGCGCCAGCAGCTTGGAGTCCCGAGGGCATTCACCCCTCCACTTT	CASSLESRGHSPLHF	-	TRBV5-1	TRBJ1-6	-
TGCGCCAGCAGTAGGACGGTTAACACCGGGGAGCTGTTTTTT	CASSRTVNTGELFF	-	TRBV10-1	TRBJ2-2	once
TGCGCCAGCAGCTTGGCCCCAGCCCGCCCCTACAATGAGCAGTTCTTC	CASSLAPARPYNEQFF	-	TRBV5-1	TRBJ2-1	-
TGTGCCAGCAGCTTTACCGACAACTATGGCTACACCTTC	CASSFTDNYGYTF	-	TRBV7-9	TRBJ1-2	-
TGTGCCAGCAGCTTAGCGCTCTGGGAGGACTCCTACGAGCAGTACTTC	CASSLALWEDSYEQYF	-	TRBV7-2	TRBJ2-7	-